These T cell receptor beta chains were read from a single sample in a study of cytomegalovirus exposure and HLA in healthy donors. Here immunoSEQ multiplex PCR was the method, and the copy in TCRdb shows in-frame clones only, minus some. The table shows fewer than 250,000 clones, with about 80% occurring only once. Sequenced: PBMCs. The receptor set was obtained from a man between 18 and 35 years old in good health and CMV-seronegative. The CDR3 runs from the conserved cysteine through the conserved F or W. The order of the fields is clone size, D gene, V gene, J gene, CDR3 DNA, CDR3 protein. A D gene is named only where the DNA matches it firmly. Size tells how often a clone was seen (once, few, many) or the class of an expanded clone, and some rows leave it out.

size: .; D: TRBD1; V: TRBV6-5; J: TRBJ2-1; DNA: TGTGCCAGCAGTTACGCGGGGACAGGGGATGAGCAGTTCTTC; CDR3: CASSYAGTGDEQFF
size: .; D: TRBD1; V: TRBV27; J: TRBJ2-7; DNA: TGTGCCAGCAGTCTCACCCCGACAGGGGATGGCGAGCAGTACTTC; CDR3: CASSLTPTGDGEQYF
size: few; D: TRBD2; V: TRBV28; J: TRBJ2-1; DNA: TGTGCCAGCAGCCAAACCGGACTAGCGGGAAGCTCCTACAATGAGCAGTTCTTC; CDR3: CASSQTGLAGSSYNEQFF
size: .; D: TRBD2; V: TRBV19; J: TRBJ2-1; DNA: TGTGCCATAGGGACTAGCGGGGCTAATGAGCAGTTCTTC; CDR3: CAIGTSGANEQFF
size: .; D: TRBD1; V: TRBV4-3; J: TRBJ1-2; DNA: TGCGCCAGCAGCCAGGGACAGGGGGCAGGGGCTGGCTATGGCTACACCTTC; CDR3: CASSQGQGAGAGYGYTF
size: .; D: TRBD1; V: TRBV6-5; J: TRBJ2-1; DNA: TGTGCCAGCAGTCAGACAGGGACCTCCTACAATGAGCAGTTCTTC; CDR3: CASSQTGTSYNEQFF
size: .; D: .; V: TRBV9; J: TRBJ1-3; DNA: TGTGCCAGCAGCGTTTCGACATCAGACAACACCATATATTTT; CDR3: CASSVSTSDNTIYF
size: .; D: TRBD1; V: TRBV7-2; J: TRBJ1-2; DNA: TGTGCCAGCAGCTTTGGGACAGGGAGCCGATATGGCTACACCTTC; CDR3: CASSFGTGSRYGYTF
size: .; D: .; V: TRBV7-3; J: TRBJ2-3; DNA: TGTGCCAGCAGCCCCCGAGGAGAGCTCACAGATACGCAGTATTTT; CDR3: CASSPRGELTDTQYF
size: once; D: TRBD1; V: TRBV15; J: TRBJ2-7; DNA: TGTGCCACCAGCACGACAGGGGGGCCCTACGAGCAGTACTTC; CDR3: CATSTTGGPYEQYF
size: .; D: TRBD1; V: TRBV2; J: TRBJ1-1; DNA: TGTGCCAGCAATCCCGCAGGGGGCACTGAAGCTTTCTTT; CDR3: CASNPAGGTEAFF
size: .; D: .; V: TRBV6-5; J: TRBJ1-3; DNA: TGTGCCAGCAGTTACCAGGGTCTCCCTGGAAACACCATATATTTT; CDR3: CASSYQGLPGNTIYF
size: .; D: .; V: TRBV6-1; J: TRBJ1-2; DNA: TGTGCCAGAACCGACGACAGTTTTTCAGGCTACACCTTC; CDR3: CARTDDSFSGYTF
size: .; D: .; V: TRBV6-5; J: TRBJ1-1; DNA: TGTGCCAGCAGTTTAAGCTGGGAGATGAACACTGAAGCTTTCTTT; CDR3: CASSLSWEMNTEAFF
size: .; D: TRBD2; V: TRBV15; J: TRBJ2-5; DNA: TGTGCCACCAGCGACGGGAGGGAGACCCAGTACTTC; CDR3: CATSDGRETQYF
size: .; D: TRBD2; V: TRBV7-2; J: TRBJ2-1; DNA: TGTGCCAGCAGGGCATTAGCGGGAGGCTACGACAATGAGCAGTTCTTC; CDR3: CASRALAGGYDNEQFF
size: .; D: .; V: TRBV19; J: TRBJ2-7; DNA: TGTGCCAGTAGGGCCGGGACTGTCTACGAGCAGTACTTC; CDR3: CASRAGTVYEQYF
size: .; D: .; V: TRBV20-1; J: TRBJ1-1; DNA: TGCAGTGCTAGATTTTCCGAGGCTTTCTTT; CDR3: CSARFSEAFF
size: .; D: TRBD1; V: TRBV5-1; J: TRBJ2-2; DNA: TGCGCCAGCAGCGCCGGGACAGGAGCAGGAGTCACCGGGGAGCTGTTTTTT; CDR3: CASSAGTGAGVTGELFF
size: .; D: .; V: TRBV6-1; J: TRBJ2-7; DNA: TGTGCCAGCAGAGAGGACTACCTGATATTGTACGAGCAGTACTTC; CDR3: CASREDYLILYEQYF
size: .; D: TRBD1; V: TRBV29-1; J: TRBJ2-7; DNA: TGCAGCGTGAGTGCGTGGGACAGGGGGCAATACGAGCAGTACTTC; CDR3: CSVSAWDRGQYEQYF
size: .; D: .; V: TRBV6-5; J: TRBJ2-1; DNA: TGTGCCAGCAGTACGACAGGCAATGAGCAGTTCTTC; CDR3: CASSTTGNEQFF
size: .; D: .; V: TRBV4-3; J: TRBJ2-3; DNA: TGCGCCAGCAGCCAAGATGGGCTAAACACAGATACGCAGTATTTT; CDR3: CASSQDGLNTDTQYF
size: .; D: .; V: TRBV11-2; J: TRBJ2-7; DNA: TGTGCCAGCAGCTTAGGTTATAGCTCCTACGAGCAGTACTTC; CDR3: CASSLGYSSYEQYF
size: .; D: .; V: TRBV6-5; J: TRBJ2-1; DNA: TGTGCCAGCACCGGGGTGGATGAGCAGTTCTTC; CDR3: CASTGVDEQFF
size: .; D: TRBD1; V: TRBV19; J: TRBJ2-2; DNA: TGTGCCAGTACCCCGCCGGGACAGAGATACACCGGGGAGCTGTTTTTT; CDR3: CASTPPGQRYTGELFF
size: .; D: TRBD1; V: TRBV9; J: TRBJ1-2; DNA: TGTGCCAGCAGTGATAACTCGGACAGGGGCTTCCTACATAACTATGGCTACACCTTC; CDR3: CASSDNSDRGFLHNYGYTF
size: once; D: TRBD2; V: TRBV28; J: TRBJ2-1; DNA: TGTGCCAGCAGTTTATTGCGCGGGAGGGCCTCCGTACCTGGTGAGCAGTTCTTC; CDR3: CASSLLRGRASVPGEQFF
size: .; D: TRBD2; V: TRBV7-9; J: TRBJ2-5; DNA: TGTGCCAGCAGCTCGGGGGGTGGGATCGGCGCCGAGACCCAGTACTTC; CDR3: CASSSGGGIGAETQYF
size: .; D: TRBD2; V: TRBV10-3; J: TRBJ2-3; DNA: TGTGCCATAGGACTAGAAACCACAGATACGCAGTATTTT; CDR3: CAIGLETTDTQYF
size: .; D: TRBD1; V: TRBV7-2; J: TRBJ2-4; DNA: TGTGCCAGCAGCCAAAACAACCGGGACAGGGAGTACTTC; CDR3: CASSQNNRDREYF